The clone carrying this TCR beta chain was seen repeatedly, ten times or more. Per germline, CDR1 ENHRY and CDR2 SYGVKD. V was clipped by 10 bases and J by 2 bases, with 11 bases between them. This CDR3 has 13 residues. The data are from a study of CD8 T cells in ankylosing spondylitis. A single record per CDR3 protein comes from TCRdb applying MiXCR to the 5' RACE reads. The sample has 200,000 to 300,000 distinct CDR3 sequences; more than 20% are singletons. This sequence was found in a male donor with ankylosing spondylitis or in good health (not recorded which). The rearrangement links TRBV10-3 to TRBJ2-2; tentatively, D is TRBD1 or TRBD2 (5 bases each). The sequenced sample was blood, either unsorted or a sorted T cell fraction (not recorded which). CDR3 in DNA: TGTGCCACAGGGAGAGATAACACCGGGGAGCTGTTTTTT. Translating it yields CATGRDNTGELFF.